The 5 T cell receptor beta chains below come from one sample, sequenced in a study of a mutant IDH1 vaccine in newly diagnosed glioma (dated by TCRdb to about 2021). The library was obtained by the immunoSEQ multiplex PCR assay. The immuneACCESS repertoire file appears here via TCRdb, limited to in-frame rearrangements. These files lack a portion of the clones; in checked studies, under half of the deficit traces to unresolved V genes, and the cause of the others is not known. For this sample the table gives tens of thousands of clones, of which less than 85% were detected only once. The ten largest clones represent 9.5% to 11% of the sample. Antigens of these TCRs are unknown. According to the study, the label for this sample's time point signals: week 11, during vaccination. Each vaccine dose, consisting of 300 ug of a 20-mer mutant IDH1 peptide in Montanide, was administered subcutaneously with topical imiquimod.

Sequencing used peripheral blood mononuclear cells (PBMCs), obtained from a glioma patient whose treatment included an IDH1 peptide vaccine. These receptors were collected from a man between 18 and 29 years old with glioma. Some clones in this sample may be carry-over from other donors' samples.

This clone came up once. The CDR3 region has the DNA TGTGCCAGAAGCGGGGAAAGGCAGCCCCAGCATTTT. Translation: CARSGERQPQHF. The chain combines TRBV5-3 with TRBJ1-5, with no clear D. TRBV5-3 is noted as an ORF with a role that remains uncertain. The CDR3 length is 12 residues. V gave up 4 bases and J gave up 7 bases, with 9 bases separating them.

This clone has a single count. The chain uses TRBV7-2 and TRBJ2-7; 8 bases are a match to TRBD1. The CDR3 sequence is 14 residues long. The germline gives CDR1 SGHTA, CDR2 FQGNSA. The trim removed 4 bases at V and 2 bases at J, leaving 4 bases unmatched. CDR3 region: CASSYSQGAYEQYF. The CDR3 DNA is TGTGCCAGCAGCTACTCACAGGGGGCCTACGAGCAGTACTTC.

This clone was found once. The chain uses TRBV19 and TRBJ2-7; D call uncertain. Germline CDR1 is LNHDA and CDR2 is SQIVND (reference sequence). The length of the CDR3 is 14 residues. Trimming pared 4 bases from V and 3 bases from J, leaving 13 bases between. The CDR3 region has the DNA TGTGCCAGTAGTAAGGATATGGTTGACTACGAGCAGTACTTC. Translation gives CASSKDMVDYEQYF.

The rearrangement joins TRBV5-1 to TRBJ2-7; possibly TRBD1 for D (6 bases). The CDR3 has 14 residues. Germline V lookup: CDR1 SGHRS, CDR2 YFSETQ. Between the trimmed V and J ends, which lost 5 bases and 3 bases, there was a span of 15 bases. CDR3 amino acids: CASSYAGQLYEQYF. In nucleotides, the CDR3 is TGCGCCAGCAGTTATGCCGGACAGCTCTACGAGCAGTACTTC.

By sample fraction, this clone is medium-sized. The chain uses TRBV21-1 and TRBJ1-5. TRBV21-1 is a documented pseudogene. The CDR3 has 15 residues. The CDR3 region has the DNA TGTGCCAGCAGCAGAGGGAGAGGAGGCGGTCAGCCCCAGCATTTT. Translated, it gives CASSRGRGGGQPQHF.